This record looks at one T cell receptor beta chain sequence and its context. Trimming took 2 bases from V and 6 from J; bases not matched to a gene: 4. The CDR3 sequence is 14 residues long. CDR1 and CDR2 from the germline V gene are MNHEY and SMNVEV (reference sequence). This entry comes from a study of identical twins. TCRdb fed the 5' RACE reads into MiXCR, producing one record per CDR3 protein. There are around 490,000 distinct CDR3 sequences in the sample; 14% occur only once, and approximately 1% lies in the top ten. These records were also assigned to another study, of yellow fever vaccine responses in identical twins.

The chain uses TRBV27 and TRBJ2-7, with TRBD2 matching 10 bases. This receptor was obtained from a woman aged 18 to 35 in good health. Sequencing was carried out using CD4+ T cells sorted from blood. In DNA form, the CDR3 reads TGTGCCAGCAGTTTAGTAGCGGGAGGACCCGAGCAGTACTTC. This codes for CASSLVAGGPEQYF.